These 14 T cell receptor beta chains were sequenced from one sample in a study of beta chain features in type 1 diabetes. Findings and limits, study-wide: Type 1 diabetes patients had moderately but significantly shorter TCRB CDR3s in all four CD4+ subsets.

TCRB transcripts that were expressed got sequenced, as all of the isolated RNA had been reverse transcribed. The protocol was immunoSEQ multiplex PCR, while the TCRdb copy is restricted to in-frame clones and leaves out a portion. The sample lists over 200,000 clones, roughly a tenth occurring once. Which antigens these TCRs recognize remains unknown. Sequences were obtained from naive CD4+ T cells from blood. These receptors originate from a man aged 30 to 45 with type 1 diabetes.

The chain couples TRBV20-1 to TRBJ2-5, with D tentatively TRBD1 (6 bases). CDR3 length equals 11 residues. The V end was cut by 6 bases, the J end by 3 bases, with 8 bases between. Per germline, CDR1 DFQATT and CDR2 SNEGSKA (reference sequence). This CDR3 is CSATGEETQYF. As DNA, the CDR3 is TGCAGTGCGACAGGCGAAGAGACCCAGTACTTC.

In this sample, this clone turned up a few times. The J gene is TRBJ2-5, the V gene TRBV7-2, with TRBD2 matching over 8 bases. V gave up 1 base and J gave up 5 bases; unmatched junction bases: 6. Per the germline V gene, CDR1 is SGHTA and CDR2 is FQGNSA. The length of the CDR3 is 15 residues. The CDR3 DNA is TGTGCCAGCAGCTTAGGGACTAGCATCCAGGAGACCCAGTACTTC. Translated: CASSLGTSIQETQYF.

The chain has TRBV7-8 and TRBJ2-5; 11 nucleotides agree with TRBD1. This CDR3 spans 16 amino acids. Germline CDR1 reads SGHVS; CDR2 reads FQNEAQ. Losses at the gene ends were 1 base for V and 2 bases for J; bases not matched to a gene: 3. CDR3 region: CASSLGRDRGQETQYF. The CDR3 DNA follows: TGTGCCAGCAGCTTAGGGCGGGACAGGGGGCAAGAGACCCAGTACTTC.

This clone appeared a few times. V usage is TRBV5-4 and J usage is TRBJ2-5, with unresolved D. Germline CDR1 is SGHNT and CDR2 is YYREEE (reference sequence). The length of the CDR3 is 13 residues. Trimming cost V 1 base and J 1 base, with 5 bases left between them. The CDR3 is CASSLNIQETQYF. As DNA, the CDR3 is TGTGCCAGCAGCTTGAACATCCAAGAGACCCAGTACTTC.

This clone has more than one count but fewer than ten. This chain links TRBV25-1 with TRBJ1-6; TRBD1 agrees at 9 bases. The ends lost 6 bases at V and 7 bases at J; junction bases unmatched: 4. The germline gives CDR1 MGHDK, CDR2 SYGVNS. The CDR3 is 14 residues long. The CDR3 is CASRRTGENSPLHF. In nucleotides, the CDR3 is TGTGCCAGCAGACGGACAGGGGAAAATTCACCCCTCCACTTT.

Written as DNA, the CDR3 is TGTGCCAGCAGCTTACGGACTAGCGGCATCAATGAGCAGTTCTTC. This encodes CASSLRTSGINEQFF. The rearrangement links TRBV7-9 to TRBJ2-1; TRBD2 matches at 10 bases. Trimming at V came to 2 bases and at J to 6 bases, leaving 4 bases not matched to a gene. The CDR3 sequence is 15 residues long. Germline values: CDR1 SEHNR, CDR2 FQNEAQ (reference sequence).

About this clone: This sample also contains other DNA sequences that code for the same CDR3. The J gene is TRBJ1-5, the V gene TRBV30; D remains ambiguous. Germline-derived CDR1 and CDR2 are GTSNPN and SVGIG (reference sequence). This CDR3 is built from 13 residues. V was clipped by 2 bases and J by 3 bases, with 8 bases between them. The CDR3 reads CAWSLRDNQPQHF. The CDR3, as DNA: TGTGCCTGGAGTCTTCGAGACAATCAGCCCCAGCATTTT.

The V gene is TRBV18, the J gene TRBJ1-6; TRBD1 might be the D (5 bases). The length of the CDR3 is 16 residues. The V end lost 3 bases, the J end lost 7 bases, and 16 bases lay between the germline ends. The V gene's germline CDR1 is KGHSH and CDR2 LQKENI. For the CDR3, the DNA is TGTGCCAGCTCACCCGGAATGGGACGGGAGAATTCACCCCTCCACTTT. Amino acid sequence: CASSPGMGRENSPLHF.

This chain joins TRBV9 and TRBJ2-1, with D tentatively TRBD2 (5 bases). With 5 bases removed from V and 3 bases from J, the gap between germline ends came to 12 bases. Germline loops: CDR1 SGDLS, CDR2 YYNGEE. The CDR3 sequence is 14 residues long. The CDR3 nucleotides are TGTGCCAGCAGTACCTCGGGGAACTACAATGAGCAGTTCTTC. It specifies CASSTSGNYNEQFF.

This clone was seen a handful of times. The DNA of the CDR3 is TGTGCCAGCAGCCAAGTTCATGGGGCACCAGGGACCCAGTACTTC. Translated, it gives CASSQVHGAPGTQYF. The chain uses TRBV14 and TRBJ2-5; TRBD1 might be the D (5 bases). Germline loops: CDR1 SGHDN, CDR2 FVKESK. This CDR3 has 15 amino acids. The V gene lost 1 base and the J gene lost 7 bases, with 16 bases spanning the gap.

This clone occurred a few times. The V call is TRBV5-4, the J call TRBJ2-3, with 12 bases lining up with TRBD2. The CDR3 is 16 residues long. Trimming took 0 bases from V and 4 from J; bases not matched to a gene: 3. Per germline, CDR1 SGHNT and CDR2 YYREEE (reference sequence). CDR3 sequence (DNA): TGTGCCAGCAGCTTGGGCGCTAGCGGGGGGGCAGATACGCAGTATTTT. Translating gives CASSLGASGGADTQYF.

This clone was recorded a few times. The gene calls are TRBV6-5 and TRBJ1-2; tentatively, D is TRBD1 (6 bases). This CDR3 has 15 amino acids. The V gene lost 5 bases and the J gene lost 2 bases, with 15 bases spanning the gap. Germline V gives CDR1 MNHEY, CDR2 SVGAGI. The DNA of the CDR3 is TGTGCCAGCAGTACAATACAGGGAGGGAACTATGGCTACACCTTC. This codes for CASSTIQGGNYGYTF.

V and J are TRBV7-9 and TRBJ1-2; D is undetermined. Trimming pared 4 bases from V and 4 bases from J, leaving 13 bases between. The germline V gene has CDR1 SEHNR and CDR2 FQNEAQ (reference sequence). The CDR3 runs 14 residues. The CDR3, as DNA: TGTGCCAGCAGCTCTCTTAACCAGTTCTATGGCTACACCTTC. This sequence encodes CASSSLNQFYGYTF.

This clone was observed a handful of times. The DNA of the CDR3 is TGTGCCAGCAGCTTGGCGAGGGGACTAGCGGGCGAGCAGTACTTC. Protein: CASSLARGLAGEQYF. The gene calls are TRBV5-4 and TRBJ2-7; 12 bases agree with TRBD2. This CDR3 has 15 amino acids. The V and J ends lost 0 bases and 6 bases, in that order; junction bases with no gene match: 4. CDR1 and CDR2 from the germline V gene are SGHNT and YYREEE (reference sequence).